This record looks at one T cell receptor (beta chain) sequence and its context. Its antigen is currently unknown. TCRdb's table, derived via immunoSEQ multiplex PCR, lists solely in-frame clones and lacks some. The data show about 200,000 clones, 85% to 95% seen once. The data belong to a study of T cell responses to AZD1222 COVID-19 vaccine. Study-level findings and limits: Unmutated variant regions are reportedly the target of nearly half of TCRs that are spike-specific.

The TCR comes from an adult in good health. The sample consisted of peripheral blood, taken on day 0 of MenACWY control vaccination.

Written as DNA, the CDR3 is TGTGCCAGCAGCTCCGGGGTTTGGACCGGGGAGCTGTTTTTT. The encoded protein is CASSSGVWTGELFF. The chain is built from TRBV7-9 and TRBJ2-2, with a weak D call TRBD2 (5 bases). This CDR3 has 14 residues. Germline V gene sequence: CDR1 SEHNR, CDR2 FQNEAQ (reference sequence). The V end lost 4 bases, the J end lost 5 bases, and 11 bases lay between the germline ends.